What follows are 17 T cell receptor beta chains derived from one specimen sequenced in a study of shared clonotypes between healthy human individuals. Generated by immunoSEQ multiplex PCR, the TCRdb table keeps only in-frame clones and is missing some. The repertoire holds roughly 2,000,000 clones, with about 95% as singletons. Terminally differentiated effector memory CD45RA+ cells were left out of the naive CD8 fraction, which was CD45RO-negative and positively selected for CCR7. Sequencing used naive CD8+ T cells sorted from blood. The receptors stem from a young man in good health.

The V gene is TRBV5-1, the J gene TRBJ2-5; possibly TRBD2 for D (5 bases). Trimming removed 3 bases from V and 5 bases from J, with 20 bases in between. Germline CDR1 reads SGHRS; CDR2 reads YFSETQ. CDR3 size: 16 residues. The CDR3: CASSSQKDGEWETQYF. The CDR3, as DNA: TGCGCCAGCAGCTCCCAAAAGGACGGGGAGTGGGAGACCCAGTACTTC.

This chain connects TRBV9 to TRBJ2-2; TRBD2 might be the D (5 bases). The CDR3 runs 18 residues. With 6 bases removed from V and 0 bases from J, the gap between germline ends came to 21 bases. From germline, CDR1 is SGDLS and CDR2 YYNGEE. CDR3 amino acids: CASNAPRSGTTNTGELFF. CDR3 bases: TGTGCCAGCAACGCCCCGCGGAGCGGTACTACGAACACCGGGGAGCTGTTTTTT.

The chain couples TRBV21-1 to TRBJ1-2; TRBD1 is taken as the D call from the table, unchecked against the DNA. TRBV21-1 is reported as a pseudogene. The CDR3 extends over 14 amino acids. The CDR3 region is CASSLPDSSFGNTF. The CDR3 nucleotides are TGTGCCAGCAGCCTTCCGGACAGCTCCTTTGGGAACACCTTC.

Concerning this clone itself: Other nucleotide sequences in the sample specify the same CDR3. The chain couples TRBV18 to TRBJ2-5; D not certain. The CDR3 is 11 residues long. The V and J ends lost 3 bases and 5 bases respectively, with 4 bases between them. CDR1 and CDR2 from the germline V gene are KGHSH and LQKENI. Here the CDR3 DNA reads TGTGCCAGCTCACCGGGGGAGACCCAGTACTTC. It encodes CASSPGETQYF.

The chain has TRBV11-2 and TRBJ1-6; TRBD1 is a possible D gene (5 bases). Germline V gives CDR1 SGHAT, CDR2 FQNNGV. V lost 3 bases and J 18 bases, leaving 15 bases between the germline ends. The length of the CDR3 is 12 residues. The CDR3 sequence: CASSFGGDLPHF. DNA for the CDR3: TGTGCCAGCAGCTTTGGGGGAGACTTGCCCCACTTT.

The chain couples TRBV5-4 to TRBJ2-7; TRBD2 aligns across 7 bases. V was pared by 4 bases and J by 0 bases, with 7 bases of the junction left unmatched. CDR1 is SGHNT, CDR2 YYREEE, per germline (reference sequence). CDR3 length: 15 residues. The CDR3 sequence is CASSPGLGLSYEQYF. CDR3 nucleotide sequence: TGTGCCAGCAGCCCTGGACTAGGGCTCTCCTACGAGCAGTACTTC.

This chain uses TRBV7-6 with TRBJ2-1; 12 bases are a match to TRBD2. Trimming at V came to 3 bases and at J to 8 bases, leaving 8 bases not matched to a gene. The CDR3 runs 16 residues. Germline-derived CDR1 and CDR2 are SGHVS and FNYEAQ. Here the CDR3 DNA reads TGTGCCAGCAGCTTGTTGACTAGCGGGAGTGCCTATGAGCAGTTCTTC. This codes for CASSLLTSGSAYEQFF.

The V gene is TRBV2, the J gene TRBJ2-1; 12 nucleotides line up with TRBD2. The CDR3 is 16 amino acids. CDR1 is SNHLY and CDR2 is FYNNEI in the germline V gene. Losses at the gene ends were 6 bases for V and 0 bases for J; bases not matched to a gene: 3. The CDR3 coding sequence is TGTGCCAGCAGAGCGACTAGCGGGAGCTCCTACAATGAGCAGTTCTTC. Its protein product is CASRATSGSSYNEQFF.

The CDR3 nucleotides read TGCGCCAGCAGCCAAGATTGGGCAGAGCAGTTCTTC. This translates into CASSQDWAEQFF. This chain joins TRBV4-3 and TRBJ2-1; D not certain. The CDR3 length is 12 residues. V lost 0 bases, J lost 10 bases, and 7 bases lay in between. CDR1 is LGHNA, CDR2 YSLEER, per germline.

The V call is TRBV30, the J call TRBJ2-7; 8 nucleotides line up with TRBD1. Germline V lookup: CDR1 GTSNPN, CDR2 SVGIG (reference sequence). The CDR3 consists of 17 residues. V dropped 1 base and J dropped 1; count of bases not matched to a gene: 12. In DNA form, the CDR3 reads TGTGCCTGGAGTGAACGTAGGGGTCGGACAGGGTCCTACGAGCAGTACTTC. It encodes CAWSERRGRTGSYEQYF. Looking up the rest from reference TRBV30 and TRBJ2-7 gives the full variable domain: SQTIHQWPATLVQPVGSPLSLECTVEGTSNPNLYWYRQAAGRGLQLLFYSVGIGQISSEVPQNLSASRPQDRQFILSSKKLLLSDSGFYLCAWSERRGRTGSYEQYFGPGTRLTVT.

The chain carries TRBV6-1 and TRBJ2-7; 7 nucleotides align to TRBD2. Trimming took 10 bases from V and 0 from J; bases not matched to a gene: 9. The CDR3 is 14 amino acids. Germline CDR1 is MNHNS and CDR2 is SASEGT. The CDR3: CANGQRGSSYEQYF. CDR3 nucleotide sequence: TGTGCCAACGGCCAGCGGGGAAGCTCCTACGAGCAGTACTTC.

The genes are TRBV11-2 and TRBJ1-1; D is uncertain. V was shortened by 0 bases and J by 1 base, with 9 bases between the two germline ends. The CDR3 has 15 amino acids. In germline, CDR1 is SGHAT, CDR2 FQNNGV. The CDR3 here is CASSLEPTANTEAFF. The CDR3 DNA reads TGTGCCAGCAGCTTAGAACCCACGGCGAACACTGAAGCTTTCTTT. Together with reference TRBV11-2 and TRBJ1-1, the CDR3 gives the full variable domain: EAGVAQSPRYKIIEKRQSVAFWCNPISGHATLYWYQQILGQGPKLLIQFQNNGVVDDSQLPKDRFSAERLKGVDSTLKIQPAKLEDSAVYLCASSLEPTANTEAFFGQGTRLTVV.

The chain uses TRBV10-3 and TRBJ1-3, with D perhaps matching TRBD1 (5 bases). The V end lost 4 bases, the J end lost 4 bases, and 14 bases lay between the germline ends. Germline CDR1 is ENHRY and CDR2 is SYGVKD. This CDR3 is built from 15 residues. This CDR3 reads CAISGDGAPGNTIYF. In nucleotides, the CDR3 is TGTGCCATCAGTGGAGACGGGGCACCCGGAAACACCATATATTTT.

For this clone: Being one base from a much bigger clone, this may be a read error. The identical CDR3 is also encoded by other nucleotide sequences in the sample. CDR3 in DNA: TGTGCCAGCAGCGTAGATGGGAATGAGCAGTTCTTC. Translation: CASSVDGNEQFF. J is TRBJ2-1 and V is TRBV9; D is unclear. The CDR3 spans 12 residues. V lost 0 bases to trimming and J lost 7 bases, with 5 bases between them. Germline assignment: CDR1 SGDLS and CDR2 YYNGEE.

The chain employs TRBV10-1 and TRBJ1-1; TRBD1 agrees at 8 bases. The CDR3 is made up of 15 amino acids. Germline trimming cut 3 bases from V and 3 bases from J; bases unmatched to any gene: 6. Germline CDR1 is WNHNN and CDR2 is SYGVQD (reference sequence). The CDR3 is CASSEGKQGDTEAFF. In nucleotides, the CDR3 is TGCGCCAGCAGTGAAGGAAAACAGGGGGACACTGAAGCTTTCTTT.

The rearrangement links TRBV5-6 to TRBJ2-7; a possible D gene is TRBD2 (6 bases). The germline V gene encodes CDR1 SGHDT and CDR2 YYEEEE. V was clipped by 3 bases and J by 0 bases, with 10 bases between them. This CDR3 has 14 amino acids. This chain's CDR3 is CASSSGLSSYEQYF. CDR3 nucleotide sequence: TGTGCCAGCAGCTCCGGACTATCCTCCTACGAGCAGTACTTC.

This chain joins TRBV7-9 and TRBJ1-4, with 9 bases identical to TRBD1. Germline-derived CDR1 and CDR2 are SEHNR and FQNEAQ (reference sequence). Trimming cost V 2 bases and J 8 bases; bases outside gene matches: 18. The CDR3 has 19 amino acids. The CDR3 is CASSLSYGTGTLIEEKLFF. The CDR3 DNA reads as TGTGCCAGCAGCTTATCCTACGGGACAGGGACCCTAATAGAGGAAAAACTGTTTTTT.